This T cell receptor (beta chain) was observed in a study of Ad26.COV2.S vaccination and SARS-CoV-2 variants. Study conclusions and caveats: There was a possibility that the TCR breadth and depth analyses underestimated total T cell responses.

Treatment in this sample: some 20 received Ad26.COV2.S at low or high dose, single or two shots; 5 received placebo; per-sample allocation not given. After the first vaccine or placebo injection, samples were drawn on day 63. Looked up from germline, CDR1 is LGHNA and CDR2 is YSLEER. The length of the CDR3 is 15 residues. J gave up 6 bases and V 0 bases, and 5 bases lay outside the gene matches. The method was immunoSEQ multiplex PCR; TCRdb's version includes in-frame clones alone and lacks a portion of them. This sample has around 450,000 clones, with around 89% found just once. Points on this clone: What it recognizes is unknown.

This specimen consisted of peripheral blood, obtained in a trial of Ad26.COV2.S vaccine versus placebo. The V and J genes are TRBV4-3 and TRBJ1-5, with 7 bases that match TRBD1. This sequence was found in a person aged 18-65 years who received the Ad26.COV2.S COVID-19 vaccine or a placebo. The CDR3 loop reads CASSQDFQGGQPQHF. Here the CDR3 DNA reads TGCGCCAGCAGCCAAGATTTTCAGGGGGGTCAGCCCCAGCATTTT.